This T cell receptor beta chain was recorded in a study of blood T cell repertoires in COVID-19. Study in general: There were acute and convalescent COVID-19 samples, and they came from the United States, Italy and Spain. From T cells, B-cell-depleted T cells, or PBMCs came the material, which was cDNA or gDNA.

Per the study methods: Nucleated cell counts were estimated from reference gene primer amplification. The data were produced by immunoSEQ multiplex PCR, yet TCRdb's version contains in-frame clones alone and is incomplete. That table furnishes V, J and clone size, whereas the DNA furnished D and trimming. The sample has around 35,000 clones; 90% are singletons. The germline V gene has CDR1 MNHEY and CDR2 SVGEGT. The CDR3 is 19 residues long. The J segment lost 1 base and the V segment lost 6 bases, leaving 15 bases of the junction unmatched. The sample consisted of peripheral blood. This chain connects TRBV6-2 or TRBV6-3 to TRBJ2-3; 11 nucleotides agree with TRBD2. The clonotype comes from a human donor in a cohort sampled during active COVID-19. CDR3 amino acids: CASSRSELAGASGTDTQYF. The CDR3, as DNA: TGTGCCAGCAGCCGCTCCGAACTAGCGGGAGCCTCCGGCACAGATACGCAGTATTTT.